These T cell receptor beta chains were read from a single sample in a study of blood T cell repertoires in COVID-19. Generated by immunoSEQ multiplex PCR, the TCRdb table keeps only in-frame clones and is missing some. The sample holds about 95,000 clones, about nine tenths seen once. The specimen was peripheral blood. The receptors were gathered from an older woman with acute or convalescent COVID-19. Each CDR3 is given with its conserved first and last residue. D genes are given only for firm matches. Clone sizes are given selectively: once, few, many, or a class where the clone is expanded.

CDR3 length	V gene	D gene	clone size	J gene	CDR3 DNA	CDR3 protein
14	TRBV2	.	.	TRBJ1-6	TGTGCCAGCAAGTCACCGGCCTATAATTCACCCCTCCACTTT	CASKSPAYNSPLHF
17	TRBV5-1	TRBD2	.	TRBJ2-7	TGCGCCAGCAGCTCGGGACTAGCGGGGGGGTCGGCTGGCGAGCAGTACTTC	CASSSGLAGGSAGEQYF
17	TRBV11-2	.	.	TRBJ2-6	TGTGCCAGCAGCTCAAACGCAGGGATCGCTGGGGCCAACGTCCTGACTTTC	CASSSNAGIAGANVLTF
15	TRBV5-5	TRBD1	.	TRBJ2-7	TGTGCCAGCAGCGACGCCGGGACAGCTACTTACGAGCAGTACTTC	CASSDAGTATYEQYF
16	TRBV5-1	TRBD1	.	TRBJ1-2	TGCGCCAGCAGCTTGGGAACTCAACAGGGGGCGTATGGCTACACCTTC	CASSLGTQQGAYGYTF
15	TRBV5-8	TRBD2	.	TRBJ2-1	TGTGCCAGCAGCTTGCGGGGGGGCGCCGACAATGAGCAGTTCTTC	CASSLRGGADNEQFF
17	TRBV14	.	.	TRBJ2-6	TGTGCCAGCAGCCAAGATTACGGGGTCTCTGGGGCCAACGTCCTGACTTTC	CASSQDYGVSGANVLTF
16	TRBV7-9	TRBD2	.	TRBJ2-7	TGTGCCAGCAGCTTAACTCGCGGGACTAGAACCTACGAGCAGTACTTC	CASSLTRGTRTYEQYF
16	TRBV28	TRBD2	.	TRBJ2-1	TGTGCCAGCAGTTCCCCGGGGGGAGGGAAGAGAAATGAGCAGTTCTTC	CASSSPGGGKRNEQFF
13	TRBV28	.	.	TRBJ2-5	TGTGCCAGCAGTTTTGGCCAGGTAGAGACCCAGTACTTC	CASSFGQVETQYF
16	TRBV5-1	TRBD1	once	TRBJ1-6	TGCGCCAGCAGCTTGAAGACAGGGAGGAATAATTCACCCCTCCACTTT	CASSLKTGRNNSPLHF
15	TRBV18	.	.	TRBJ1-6	TGTGCCAGCTCACCAGACAGCTCCTATAATTCACCCCTCCACTTT	CASSPDSSYNSPLHF
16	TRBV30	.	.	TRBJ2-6	TGTGCCTGGAGTGTAGGGGGGGCGCCTGGGGCCAACGTCCTGACTTTC	CAWSVGGAPGANVLTF
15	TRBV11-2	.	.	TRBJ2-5	TGTGCCAGCAGCTACACGTCTGGCGGCGAGGAGACCCAGTACTTC	CASSYTSGGEETQYF
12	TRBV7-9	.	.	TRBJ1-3	TGTGCCAGCAGCCACGGACAGAACACCATATATTTT	CASSHGQNTIYF
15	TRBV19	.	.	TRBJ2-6	TGTGCCAGTAGTCGCGGGACTTCTGGGGCCAACGTCCTGACTTTC	CASSRGTSGANVLTF
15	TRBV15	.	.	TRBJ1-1	TGTGCCACCAGCAGAGGCAGGCTCATGAACACTGAAGCTTTCTTT	CATSRGRLMNTEAFF
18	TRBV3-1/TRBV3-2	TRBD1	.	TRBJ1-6	TGTGCCAGCAGACAAGTTGGGAACAGGGGCCTCTATAATTCACCCCTCCACTTT	CASRQVGNRGLYNSPLHF
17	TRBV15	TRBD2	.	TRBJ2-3	TGTGCCACCAGCAGAGATCGCAGCGGGAGCCTGCCGGATGGGCAGTATTTT	CATSRDRSGSLPDGQYF
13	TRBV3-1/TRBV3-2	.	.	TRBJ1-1	TGTGCCAGCAGTCGGACAACAAACACTGAAGCTTTCTTT	CASSRTTNTEAFF